This T cell receptor beta chain was sequenced during a study of radiotherapy plus CTLA-4 blockade in lung cancer. As for this clone: Its antigen is unknown.

The CDR3 is made up of 16 amino acids. CDR1 is SGHRS, CDR2 YFSETQ, per germline. Trimming took 4 bases from V and 0 from J, leaving 13 bases between them. Data came from immunoSEQ multiplex PCR; TCRdb stores just in-frame clones and leaves some out. The data show about 72,000 clones, with about 85% seen just once and 4% held by the top ten. Study conclusions and caveats: Radiotherapy plus ipilimumab was followed by expansion in blood of tumor-derived TCR clones. The best predictor of response was reported to be early blood T cell clone dynamics, with interferon-beta.

The sequencing here drew on peripheral blood, taken from a patient treated with radiotherapy plus ipilimumab. V usage is TRBV5-1 and J usage is TRBJ2-2, with D perhaps TRBD2 (5 bases). The receptor was isolated from a human donor with non-small cell lung cancer who had a partial response to radiotherapy plus ipilimumab. As DNA, the CDR3 is TGCGCCAGCAGCGTCAGCGGAGATGCGAACACCGGGGAGCTGTTTTTT. The encoded protein is CASSVSGDANTGELFF.